The present TCR beta chain was sequenced within a study of blood T cell repertoires in COVID-19. Study-level background: COVID-19 samples collected from the United States, Italy and Spain covered acute and convalescent phases. From T cells, B-cell-depleted T cells, or PBMCs came the material, which was cDNA or gDNA.

Trimming cost V 0 bases and J 6 bases, with 9 bases left between them. Looked up from germline, CDR1 is SEHNR and CDR2 is FQNEAQ (reference sequence). The CDR3 length is 14 residues. Study processing details: Amplification with reference gene primers provided the estimates of nucleated cell counts. Some clones are missing from TCRdb's copy, which holds only in-frame ones; the method was immunoSEQ multiplex PCR. That table is the source of V, J and clone size, and D and trimming were worked out from the DNA. Of approximately 220,000 clones listed, 81% are singletons. V and J are TRBV7-9 and TRBJ2-1; D remains ambiguous. This sequence originates from a woman of 80 years or more with acute or convalescent COVID-19. What was sequenced was peripheral blood. The CDR3 coding sequence is TGTGCCAGCAGCTTAGCGGTGAGTGGCAATGAGCAGTTCTTC. This sequence encodes CASSLAVSGNEQFF.